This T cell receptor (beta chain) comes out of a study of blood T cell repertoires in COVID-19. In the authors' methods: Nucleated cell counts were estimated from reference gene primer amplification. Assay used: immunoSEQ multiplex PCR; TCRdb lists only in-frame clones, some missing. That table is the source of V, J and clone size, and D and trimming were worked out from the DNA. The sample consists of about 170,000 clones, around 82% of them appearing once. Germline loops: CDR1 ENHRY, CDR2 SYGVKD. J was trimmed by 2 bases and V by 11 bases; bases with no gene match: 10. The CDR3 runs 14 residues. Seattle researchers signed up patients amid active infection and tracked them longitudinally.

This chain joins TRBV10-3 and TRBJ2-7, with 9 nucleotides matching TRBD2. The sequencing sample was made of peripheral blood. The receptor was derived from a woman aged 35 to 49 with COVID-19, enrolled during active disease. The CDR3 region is CAPPGTSRTYEQYF. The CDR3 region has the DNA TGTGCCCCTCCCGGGACTAGCCGAACCTACGAGCAGTACTTC.